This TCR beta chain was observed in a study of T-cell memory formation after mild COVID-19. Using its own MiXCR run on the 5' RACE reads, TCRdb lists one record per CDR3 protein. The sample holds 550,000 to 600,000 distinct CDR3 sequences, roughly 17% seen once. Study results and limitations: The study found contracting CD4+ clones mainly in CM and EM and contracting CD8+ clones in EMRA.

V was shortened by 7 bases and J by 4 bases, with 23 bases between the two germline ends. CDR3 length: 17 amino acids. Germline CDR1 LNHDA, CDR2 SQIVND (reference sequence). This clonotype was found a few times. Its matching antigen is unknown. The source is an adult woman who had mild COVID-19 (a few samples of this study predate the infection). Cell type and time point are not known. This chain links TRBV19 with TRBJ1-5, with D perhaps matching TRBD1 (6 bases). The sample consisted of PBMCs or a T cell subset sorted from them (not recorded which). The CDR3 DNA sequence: TGTGCCAGTACCCCCTACGCGGGCAGGGGAGGTAATCAGCCCCAGCATTTT. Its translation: CASTPYAGRGGNQPQHF.